This T cell receptor (beta chain) was observed in a study of CD8+ T cells in alopecia areata. Findings of the study overall: Possibly because of HLA-related factors, TCR sharing was less clear across patients than in mice.

Concerning this clone itself: Its target is not known.

Sample treatment: oral pan-JAK inhibitor, 5-10 mg twice daily. After isolation, RNA underwent reverse transcription to generate cDNA as the sequencing template. TCRdb's copy holds only in-frame clones and misses some; the assay was immunoSEQ multiplex PCR. The profile covers 150,000 to 200,000 clones, with around 59% appearing a single time and approximately 15% taken by the ten largest. The CDR3 contains 15 residues. Germline CDR1 is SGHRS and CDR2 is YFSETQ. The V and J ends lost 4 bases and 0 bases respectively, with 14 bases between them. This TCR was sampled from a human donor with alopecia areata. The rearrangement uses TRBV5-1 and TRBJ2-7, with D uncertain. This specimen consisted of CD4+ T cells sorted from blood, obtained at week 24, from a patient treated with tofacitinib. The CDR3 loop reads CASSTQDPSSYEQYF. Here the CDR3 DNA reads TGCGCCAGCAGCACCCAGGACCCCAGCTCCTACGAGCAGTACTTC.